This T cell receptor (beta chain) was obtained from a study of cytomegalovirus exposure and HLA in healthy donors. Study-wide results and caveats: Reports showed the classifier diagnosing cytomegalovirus status with high specificity and sensitivity. Usually a TCR sequence was rare, but some public TCRs were found in many donors.

The donors were in the approximately 130-subject validation cohort, distinct from the approximately 670-subject first cohort. The V segment lost 4 bases and the J segment 3 bases; nucleotides outside the gene matches: 13. This CDR3 has 17 amino acids. Germline V gene sequence: CDR1 SGHAT, CDR2 FQNNGV. Worth noting for this clone: Its antigen is as yet unknown.

This table comes from immunoSEQ multiplex PCR, and its TCRdb copy is limited to in-frame clones, with some not included. The sample holds 150,000 to 200,000 clones, roughly 86% seen once. This receptor was obtained from a man younger than 35 in good health and CMV-seropositive. V is TRBV11-2 and J is TRBJ2-7; 9 bases agree with TRBD2. Sequenced sample: PBMCs. DNA for the CDR3: TGTGCCAGCAGCTGGAGGCTTCTAGCGGGAAGTTTCTACGAGCAGTACTTC. This translates into CASSWRLLAGSFYEQYF.